The rows below give T cell receptor beta chains drawn from one sample of a study of PD-1 blockade in classical Hodgkin lymphoma. Sequencing was performed with immunoSEQ multiplex PCR; in TCRdb, only in-frame clones are kept and a portion is missing. The repertoire holds around 23,000 clones, with around nine tenths as singletons. What was sequenced was CD8+ T cells from blood. These receptors all come from a human donor with classical Hodgkin lymphoma. CDR3s include the opening cysteine and the closing phenylalanine or tryptophan. A D gene is named only where the DNA matches it firmly. Some rows mark clone size as missing; the rest say once, few, many or name a class of expanded clone.

d_gene,abundance,v_gene,j_gene,CDR3nt,CDR3aa
TRBD1,.,TRBV18,TRBJ1-4,TGTGCCAGCTCACTTGCCGGGACAGAGAATGAAAAACTGTTTTTT,CASSLAGTENEKLFF
.,.,TRBV30,TRBJ2-5,TGTGCCTGGAGCCCACAAGAGACCCAGTACTTC,CAWSPQETQYF
TRBD2,.,TRBV2,TRBJ2-3,TGTGCCAGCAGGCGCCCGGGGGGGGCCTTGCACCTGGAGTATTTT,CASRRPGGALHLEYF
TRBD1,few,TRBV2,TRBJ1-2,TGTGCCAGCAGCCCCCGACCGGGACAGGGGGGCGGCTACACCTTC,CASSPRPGQGGGYTF
.,once,TRBV7-9,TRBJ2-3,TGTGCCAGCAAACCGGCTTTTACTAGCACAGATACGCAGTATTTT,CASKPAFTSTDTQYF
TRBD1,.,TRBV4-1,TRBJ2-7,TGCGCCAGCAGCCTGGGACAGGGGGCGAGGGAGCAGTACTTC,CASSLGQGAREQYF
.,.,TRBV4-1,TRBJ1-2,TGCGCCAGCAGCCAAGGGCCACGAGAGGACTATGGCTACACCTTC,CASSQGPREDYGYTF
.,.,TRBV25-1,TRBJ2-7,TGTGCCAGCAGTGAAATAGAGGGTAGCGAGCAGTACTTC,CASSEIEGSEQYF
.,.,TRBV6-5,TRBJ2-1,TGTGCCAGCAGTCCCGACGGTAATGAGCAGTTCTTC,CASSPDGNEQFF
TRBD1,few,TRBV25-1,TRBJ1-6,TGTGCCAGCAGTGTTCCGGGACAGGGGTTAGATTCACCCCTCCACTTT,CASSVPGQGLDSPLHF
.,.,TRBV7-9,TRBJ1-4,TGTGCCAGCAGCGACCCATTACAGGTCACTCCGACCTTT,CASSDPLQVTPTF
.,.,TRBV15,TRBJ2-5,TGTGCCACCAGCAGTGAAGAGACCCAGTACTTC,CATSSEETQYF
.,.,TRBV4-3,TRBJ1-1,TGCGCCAGCAGCCAAGTACACGATAGAGGTCGGACTGAAGCTTTCTTT,CASSQVHDRGRTEAFF
.,.,TRBV5-1,TRBJ2-3,TGCGCCAGCAGCTTGGAGCTCAGCACAGATACGCAGTATTTT,CASSLELSTDTQYF
.,.,TRBV27,TRBJ1-1,TGTGCCAGCAGTTTAGTCTTCGGAAACACTGAAGCTTTCTTT,CASSLVFGNTEAFF
TRBD1,.,TRBV30,TRBJ2-7,TGTGCCTGGAAGTTACAGGGGGTGGCCTACGAGCAGTACTTC,CAWKLQGVAYEQYF
TRBD2,.,TRBV4-1,TRBJ2-3,TGCGCCAGCAGCCAAGACCGAGCGGGGAGTAGCACAGATACGCAGTATTTT,CASSQDRAGSSTDTQYF
TRBD2,.,TRBV7-2,TRBJ2-7,TGTGCCAGCAACACTAACCCGGGACTAGTAGCCCTCGGGGGGTACGAGCAGTACTTC,CASNTNPGLVALGGYEQYF
TRBD1,.,TRBV5-3,TRBJ2-7,TGTGCCATACCGGGACAGGGGGTCTACGAGCAGTACTTC,CAIPGQGVYEQYF
.,once,TRBV7-9,TRBJ1-2,TGTGCCAGCAGCCTACCCGGGACAGGCTACACCTTC,CASSLPGTGYTF